Shown below are 6 T cell receptor beta chains from a single sample sequenced in a study of T cell changes during pregnancy in multiple sclerosis. Sequencing was performed with immunoSEQ multiplex PCR; in TCRdb, only in-frame clones are kept and a portion is missing. The sample lists approximately 84,000 clones, less than 95% seen once, with more than 2% in the top ten. The sample in question was peripheral blood, obtained in the third trimester of pregnancy. The receptors were gathered from a female donor with multiple sclerosis, enrolled in a pregnancy study.

The chain combines TRBV2 with TRBJ1-4, with D possibly matching TRBD1 (5 bases). Trimming left V 5 bases short and J 0 bases short, with 7 bases between. CDR1 and CDR2 from the germline V gene are SNHLY and FYNNEI. The CDR3 length is 14 residues. The CDR3 sequence: CASSLTATNEKLFF. Written as DNA, the CDR3 is TGTGCCAGCAGTCTGACAGCAACTAATGAAAAACTGTTTTTT.

The chain couples TRBV6-5 to TRBJ1-1, with unresolved D. The germline V and J ends were trimmed by 6 bases and 5 bases, with 16 bases remaining between them. Germline CDR1 MNHEY, CDR2 SVGAGI. The CDR3 covers 14 residues. CDR3 loop: CASRGEGGRTEAFF. Written as DNA, the CDR3 is TGTGCCAGCAGGGGTGAGGGAGGGAGGACTGAAGCTTTCTTT.

The chain combines TRBV7-3 with TRBJ1-6; the match to TRBD1 covers 8 bases. V lost 2 bases to trimming and J lost 7 bases; unmatched junction nucleotides: 13. The germline CDR1 and CDR2 sequences are SGHTA and FQGTGA. The CDR3 length is 18 residues. CDR3 coding DNA: TGTGCCAGCAGCTTAGTCCCAGGGGGCAGGGGAAGGAATTCACCCCTCCACTTT. Protein sequence: CASSLVPGGRGRNSPLHF.

This chain joins TRBV6-5 and TRBJ1-6; no clear D gene. V gave up 6 bases and J gave up 7 bases, with 16 bases separating them. Germline CDR1 MNHEY, CDR2 SVGAGI. The CDR3 totals 15 residues. The CDR3 here is CASRHLLVENSPLHF. The DNA for the CDR3 is TGTGCCAGCAGACACTTACTAGTTGAGAATTCACCCCTCCACTTT.

The chain carries TRBV5-5 and TRBJ1-2; D gene unclear. The V and J ends lost 4 bases and 7 bases respectively, with 17 bases between them. Per the germline V gene, CDR1 is SGHKS and CDR2 is YYEKEE (reference sequence). This CDR3 region has 14 residues. CDR3 sequence: CASSPRSGYGGYTF. The CDR3 DNA reads TGTGCCAGCAGCCCCCGATCCGGGTATGGTGGCTACACCTTC.

The chain carries TRBV18 and TRBJ2-7; 9 bases line up with TRBD2. The trim removed 1 base at V and 6 bases at J, leaving 7 bases unmatched. Germline CDR1 reads KGHSH; CDR2 reads LQKENI. This CDR3 comprises 15 residues. This CDR3 is CASSPQLAGISEQYF. As DNA, the CDR3 is TGTGCCAGCTCACCACAGCTAGCGGGGATTAGCGAGCAGTACTTC.